The clone carrying this T cell receptor (beta chain) occurred a few times. It was with a sample-barcoded 5' primer and a J-beta primer mix that a second PCR of roughly 7 to 12 cycles was run. Carrying 12 random nucleotides, a template-switch adaptor labeled each individual cDNA molecule. Sequencing of every sample gave 2.5 million or more CDR3-containing paired-end reads. TCRdb recomputed calls from the 5' RACE reads with MiXCR, one row per CDR3 protein. The table records over 1.5 million distinct CDR3 sequences, 40% to 55% of them present only once. This entry comes from a study of blood T cells in healthy people across ages. About the study: Per every two T cells, about one barcoded beta molecule was captured by template switching.

The TCR originated in a woman between 40 and 50 years old in good health. Sequenced sample: blood.

DNA for the CDR3: TGCAGCGTAGGACAGGCAACTAATGAAAAACTGTTTTTT. Protein product: CSVGQATNEKLFF. V is TRBV29-1 and J is TRBJ1-4; 7 nucleotides agree with TRBD1. J was trimmed by 0 bases and V by 6 bases; bases with no gene match: 1. CDR1 is SQVTM and CDR2 is ANQGSEA in the germline V gene. There are 13 residues in the CDR3.